The sequence of this TCR beta chain was determined in a study of Ad26.COV2.S vaccination and SARS-CoV-2 variants. Study details: The authors gave Ad26.COV2.S intramuscularly, either once or twice 56 days apart.

As to this clone: Its target is not known.

CDR1 and CDR2 from the germline V gene are SGHTA and FQGNSA. The trim removed 4 bases at V and 9 bases at J, leaving 9 bases unmatched. This CDR3 is 15 amino acids long. Points from the study as a whole: Responses of spike-specific T cells (both CD8+ and CD4+) reportedly showed substantial breadth after vaccination.

Some clones are missing from TCRdb's copy, which holds only in-frame ones; the method was immunoSEQ multiplex PCR. The sample lists 380,000 or so clones, 83% occurring once. Treatment described: around 19 received Ad26.COV2.S at low or high dose, single or two shots; a few received placebo; per-sample allocation not given. Sampling took place 63 days after the first vaccine or placebo injection. The sample in question was peripheral blood, obtained in a trial of Ad26.COV2.S vaccine versus placebo. The chain joins TRBV7-2 to TRBJ2-1; 10 nucleotides line up with TRBD2. The TCR originated in a person aged 18-60 years who received the Ad26.COV2.S COVID-19 vaccine or a placebo. Written as DNA, the CDR3 is TGTGCCAGCAGCTCGACTAGCGGGCGGTTGGGTGAGCAGTTCTTC. Translation: CASSSTSGRLGEQFF.